These 3 T cell receptor beta chains came from one sample sequenced in a study of PD-1 blockade in classical Hodgkin lymphoma. Time point denoted: cycle 4 day 1 (C4D1), after six to seven weeks of nivolumab. Every patient relapsed after autologous stem cell transplantation, and brentuximab vedotin exposure varied. This table comes from immunoSEQ multiplex PCR, and its TCRdb copy is limited to in-frame clones, with some not included. The sample has 96,000 or so clones, around 93% seen once; the top ten hold just under 2%. Sequences were derived from peripheral blood mononuclear cells (PBMCs), sampled before the fourth cycle of nivolumab. These receptors came from a human donor with classical Hodgkin lymphoma.

V usage is TRBV14 and J usage is TRBJ2-7; D gene uncertain. The CDR3 loop spans 14 amino acids. Germline lookup yields CDR1 SGHDN and CDR2 FVKESK. Trimming stripped 2 bases from V and 5 bases from J, with 13 bases between. The CDR3 bases are TGTGCCAGCAGCCAATTAGCTTTCTGGAACGAGCAGTACTTC. Translating gives CASSQLAFWNEQYF.

The genes are TRBV7-9 and TRBJ1-1, with D unresolved. This CDR3 is built from 14 residues. Trimming left V 5 bases short and J 6 bases short, with 16 bases between. Germline V gene lookup returns CDR1 SEHNR and CDR2 FQNEAQ (reference sequence). CDR3 loop: CASSPIYTGPEAFF. Here the CDR3 DNA reads TGTGCCAGCAGCCCAATTTATACGGGCCCTGAAGCTTTCTTT.

The chain carries TRBV25-1 and TRBJ2-1; D is undetermined. Germline loops: CDR1 MGHDK, CDR2 SYGVNS. This CDR3 has 15 amino acids. The V end was cut by 1 base, the J end by 0 bases, with 7 bases between. This CDR3 is CASSEFPSSYNEQFF. As DNA, the CDR3 is TGTGCCAGCAGTGAATTCCCTTCCTCCTACAATGAGCAGTTCTTC.